The T cell receptor beta chain under discussion was sequenced for a study of blood T cell repertoires in COVID-19. Study-wide background: Both acute and convalescent COVID-19 samples were obtained from the United States, Italy and Spain. T cells, B-cell-depleted T cells, or PBMCs provided the cDNA or gDNA that served as material.

The CDR3 sequence is 14 residues long. Trimming took off 1 base at V and 4 bases at J, with 8 bases between the two ends. Germline-derived CDR1 and CDR2 are MDHEN and SYDVKM. As handled by the study authors: Using reference gene primer amplification, nucleated cell counts were estimated. The data were produced by immunoSEQ multiplex PCR, yet TCRdb's version contains in-frame clones alone and is incomplete. V and J calls and clone size come straight from that table; D and trimming were deduced from the DNA. This table holds more than 85,000 clones, roughly 76% found once. The receptor's source is a woman in her 50s with acute or convalescent COVID-19. This rearrangement joins TRBV28 to TRBJ1-5; possibly TRBD1 for D (5 bases). The sequencing sample was made of peripheral blood. The CDR3 sequence is CASSLFQGNQPQHF. In nucleotides, the CDR3 is TGTGCCAGCAGTTTATTTCAGGGAAATCAGCCCCAGCATTTT.